This T cell receptor beta chain was sequenced for a study of blood T cell repertoires in COVID-19. TCRdb keeps only in-frame clones here, not all; method: immunoSEQ multiplex PCR. The sample lists 300,000 to 450,000 clones; around 85% were seen once. Germline V gene sequence: CDR1 DFQATT, CDR2 SNEGSKA (reference sequence). The CDR3 totals 10 residues. V gave up 7 bases and J gave up 7 bases, with 11 bases separating them. Sequencing was performed on peripheral blood. The chain has TRBV20-1 and TRBJ2-7, with D possibly matching TRBD2 (5 bases). The receptor was derived from a woman under 30 with acute or convalescent COVID-19. The CDR3 DNA reads TGCAGTGTGCGGGTCGGGGAGCAGTACTTC. It yields the protein CSVRVGEQYF.